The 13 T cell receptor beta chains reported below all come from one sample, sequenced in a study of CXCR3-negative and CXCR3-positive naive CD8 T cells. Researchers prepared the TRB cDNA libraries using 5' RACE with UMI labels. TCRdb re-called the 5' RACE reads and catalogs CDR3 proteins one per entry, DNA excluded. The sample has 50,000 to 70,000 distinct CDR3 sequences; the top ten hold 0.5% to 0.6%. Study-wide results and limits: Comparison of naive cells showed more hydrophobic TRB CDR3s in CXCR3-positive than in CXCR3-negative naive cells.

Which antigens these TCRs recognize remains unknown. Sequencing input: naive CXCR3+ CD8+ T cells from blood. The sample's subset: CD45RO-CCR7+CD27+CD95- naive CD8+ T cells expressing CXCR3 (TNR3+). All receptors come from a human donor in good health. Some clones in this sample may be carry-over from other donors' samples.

CDR3 amino acids: CASSPDRGHEQFF. This chain links TRBV18 with TRBJ2-1; the TCRdb D gene call, TRBD1, has no DNA to confirm it. Germline CDR1 is KGHSH and CDR2 is LQKENI. The CDR3 totals 13 residues. Drawing the rest from reference TRBV18 and TRBJ2-1, the complete variable domain is NAGVMQNPRHLVRRRGQEARLRCSPMKGHSHVYWYRQLPEEGLKFMVYLQKENIIDESGMPKERFSAEFPKEGPSILRIQQVVRGDSAAYFCASSPDRGHEQFFGPGTRLTVL.

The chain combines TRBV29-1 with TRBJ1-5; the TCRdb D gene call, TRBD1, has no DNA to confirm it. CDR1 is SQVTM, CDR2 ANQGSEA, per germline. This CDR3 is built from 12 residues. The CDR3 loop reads CSAREAGQPQHF.

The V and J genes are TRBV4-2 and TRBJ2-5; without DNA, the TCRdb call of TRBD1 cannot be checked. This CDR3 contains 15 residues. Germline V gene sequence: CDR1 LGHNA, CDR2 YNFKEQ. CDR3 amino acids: CASSQVVGQGETQYF.

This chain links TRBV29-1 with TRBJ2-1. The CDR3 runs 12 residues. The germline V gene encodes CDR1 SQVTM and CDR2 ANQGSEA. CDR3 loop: CSVMTGYNEQFF.

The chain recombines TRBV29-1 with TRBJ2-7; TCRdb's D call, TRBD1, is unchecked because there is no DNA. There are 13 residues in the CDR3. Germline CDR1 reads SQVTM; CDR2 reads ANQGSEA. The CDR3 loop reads CSVGAGVSYEQYF.

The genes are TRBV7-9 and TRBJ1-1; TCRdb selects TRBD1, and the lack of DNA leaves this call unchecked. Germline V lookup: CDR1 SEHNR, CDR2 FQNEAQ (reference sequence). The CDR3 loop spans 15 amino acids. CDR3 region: CASSHGARGDTEAFF.

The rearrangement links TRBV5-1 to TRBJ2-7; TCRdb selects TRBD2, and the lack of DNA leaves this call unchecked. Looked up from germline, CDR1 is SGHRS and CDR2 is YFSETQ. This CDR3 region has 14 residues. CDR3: CASSQTSGSYEQYF.

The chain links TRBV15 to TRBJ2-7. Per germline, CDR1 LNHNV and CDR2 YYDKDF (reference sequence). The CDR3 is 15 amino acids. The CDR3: CATSRDWGSSYEQYF.

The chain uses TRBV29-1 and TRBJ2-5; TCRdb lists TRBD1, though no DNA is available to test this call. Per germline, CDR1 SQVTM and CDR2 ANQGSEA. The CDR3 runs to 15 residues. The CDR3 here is CSVDSPGTEGETQYF.

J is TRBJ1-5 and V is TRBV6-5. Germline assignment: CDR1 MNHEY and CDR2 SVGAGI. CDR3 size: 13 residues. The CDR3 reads CASGISGVEPQHF.

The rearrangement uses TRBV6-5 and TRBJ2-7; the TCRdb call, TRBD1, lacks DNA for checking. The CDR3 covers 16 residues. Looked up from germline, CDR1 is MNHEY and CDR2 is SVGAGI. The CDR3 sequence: CASSYNQGQGRNEQYF.

CDR3 sequence: CASSYSGTSGGENYEQYF. The chain combines TRBV6-5 with TRBJ2-7; TCRdb lists TRBD2, though no DNA is available to test this call. Germline V gene lookup returns CDR1 MNHEY and CDR2 SVGAGI. The CDR3 extends over 18 amino acids.

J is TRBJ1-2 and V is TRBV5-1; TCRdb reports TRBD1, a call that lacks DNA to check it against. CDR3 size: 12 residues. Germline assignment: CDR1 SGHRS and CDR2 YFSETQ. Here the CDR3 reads CASSFAGDGYTF.